These T cell receptor beta chains were read from a single sample in a study of blood T cell repertoires in COVID-19. The method was immunoSEQ multiplex PCR; TCRdb's version includes in-frame clones alone and lacks a portion of them. This table holds approximately 270,000 clones, approximately 89% found once. The sequenced sample consisted of PBMCs or T cells enriched from blood (not recorded which). These receptors all come from a woman in her fifties or sixties who had recovered from COVID-19. Each CDR3 is given with its conserved first and last residue. The D gene is left open where the match is weak. Some rows mark clone size as missing; the rest say once, few, many or name a class of expanded clone.

j_gene: TRBJ2-3; abundance: .; v_gene: TRBV7-9; d_gene: TRBD2; CDR3aa: CASSPLGLARFTDTQYF; CDR3nt: TGTGCCAGCAGCCCATTAGGACTAGCGCGGTTCACAGATACGCAGTATTTT
j_gene: TRBJ2-1; abundance: .; v_gene: TRBV7-5; d_gene: .; CDR3aa: CARSLDRGGGNRPSYNEQFF; CDR3nt: TGTGCCAGAAGCTTAGATCGGGGGGGAGGCAATCGCCCCTCCTACAATGAGCAGTTCTTC
j_gene: TRBJ2-3; abundance: .; v_gene: TRBV2; d_gene: .; CDR3aa: CASSEGSETQYF; CDR3nt: TGTGCCAGCAGTGAAGGGAGCGAAACGCAGTATTTT
j_gene: TRBJ1-3; abundance: .; v_gene: TRBV28; d_gene: .; CDR3aa: CASSLRILKGGNTIYF; CDR3nt: TGTGCCAGCAGTCTACGGATTTTGAAGGGGGGAAACACCATATATTTT
j_gene: TRBJ1-2; abundance: .; v_gene: TRBV27; d_gene: .; CDR3aa: CASSTRTGGGTNYGYTF; CDR3nt: TGTGCCAGCAGTACACGCACCGGAGGAGGAACTAACTATGGCTACACCTTC
j_gene: TRBJ2-7; abundance: .; v_gene: TRBV3-1/TRBV3-2; d_gene: .; CDR3aa: CASSQAWPGIEQYF; CDR3nt: TGTGCCAGCAGCCAAGCGTGGCCGGGGATCGAGCAGTACTTC
j_gene: TRBJ1-5; abundance: .; v_gene: TRBV19; d_gene: TRBD1; CDR3aa: CASSMLGQGASNQPQHF; CDR3nt: TGTGCCAGTAGTATGTTGGGACAGGGGGCTAGCAATCAGCCCCAGCATTTT
j_gene: TRBJ2-7; abundance: .; v_gene: TRBV7-9; d_gene: .; CDR3aa: CASSPVFGEYEQYF; CDR3nt: TGTGCCAGCAGCCCGGTCTTCGGGGAGTACGAGCAGTACTTC
j_gene: TRBJ2-2; abundance: .; v_gene: TRBV2; d_gene: .; CDR3aa: CASSELTGNTGELFF; CDR3nt: TGTGCCAGCAGTGAACTGACAGGGAACACCGGGGAGCTGTTTTTT
j_gene: TRBJ2-7; abundance: .; v_gene: TRBV5-1; d_gene: TRBD1; CDR3aa: CASSLTDRARGEQYF; CDR3nt: TGCGCCAGCAGCTTGACGGACAGGGCGAGAGGCGAGCAGTACTTC
j_gene: TRBJ1-2; abundance: few; v_gene: TRBV24-1; d_gene: TRBD1; CDR3aa: CATSDPYGTEGYTF; CDR3nt: TGTGCCACCAGTGACCCTTACGGGACAGAAGGCTACACCTTC
j_gene: TRBJ1-1; abundance: once; v_gene: TRBV7-9; d_gene: TRBD1; CDR3aa: CASNRGDSEAFF; CDR3nt: TGTGCCAGCAACAGGGGGGACTCTGAAGCTTTCTTT
j_gene: TRBJ2-7; abundance: .; v_gene: TRBV12-3/TRBV12-4; d_gene: .; CDR3aa: CASSWGGGYEQYF; CDR3nt: TGTGCCAGCAGTTGGGGAGGGGGCTACGAGCAGTACTTC
j_gene: TRBJ1-5; abundance: .; v_gene: TRBV18; d_gene: .; CDR3aa: CASSPPGRNSNQPQHF; CDR3nt: TGTGCCAGCTCACCACCGGGGCGGAATAGCAATCAGCCCCAGCATTTT
j_gene: TRBJ2-4; abundance: .; v_gene: TRBV6-4; d_gene: TRBD2; CDR3aa: CASRSLGTSRPRNIQYF; CDR3nt: TGTGCCAGCAGATCCCTCGGGACTAGCAGACCAAGAAACATTCAGTACTTC
j_gene: TRBJ1-2; abundance: .; v_gene: TRBV3-1/TRBV3-2; d_gene: .; CDR3aa: CASSQEIGQGYGYTF; CDR3nt: TGTGCCAGCAGCCAAGAGATAGGGCAGGGGTATGGCTACACCTTC
j_gene: TRBJ2-5; abundance: .; v_gene: TRBV29-1; d_gene: TRBD1; CDR3aa: CSGFEPGQGFVATQYF; CDR3nt: TGCAGCGGGTTTGAACCGGGACAGGGGTTCGTTGCGACCCAGTACTTC
j_gene: TRBJ1-1; abundance: .; v_gene: TRBV25-1; d_gene: .; CDR3aa: CASTGVWSTEAFF; CDR3nt: TGTGCCAGCACCGGGGTGTGGAGCACTGAAGCTTTCTTT
j_gene: TRBJ2-3; abundance: few; v_gene: TRBV9; d_gene: TRBD2; CDR3aa: CASSVGLAGALTDTQYF; CDR3nt: TGTGCCAGCAGCGTAGGGCTAGCGGGAGCGCTCACAGATACGCAGTATTTT
j_gene: TRBJ1-1; abundance: .; v_gene: TRBV20-1; d_gene: .; CDR3aa: CSASGGRFDTEAFF; CDR3nt: TGCAGTGCTAGTGGAGGTAGATTCGACACTGAAGCTTTCTTT
j_gene: TRBJ1-2; abundance: .; v_gene: TRBV7-9; d_gene: .; CDR3aa: CASSLVGAEGYTF; CDR3nt: TGTGCCAGCAGCTTAGTTGGAGCAGAGGGCTACACCTTC
j_gene: TRBJ2-7; abundance: few; v_gene: TRBV6-4; d_gene: .; CDR3aa: CATGRRGLQSYEQYF; CDR3nt: TGTGCCACCGGTCGACGCGGGCTTCAATCCTACGAGCAGTACTTC
j_gene: TRBJ1-2; abundance: .; v_gene: TRBV27; d_gene: .; CDR3aa: CASSLNKWTAYGYTF; CDR3nt: TGTGCCAGCAGTTTAAATAAATGGACTGCCTATGGCTACACCTTC
j_gene: TRBJ2-2; abundance: .; v_gene: TRBV7-6; d_gene: TRBD1; CDR3aa: CASSLHPGGQRTTGELFF; CDR3nt: TGTGCCAGCAGCTTACACCCAGGGGGACAGCGTACCACCGGGGAGCTGTTTTTT
j_gene: TRBJ2-7; abundance: .; v_gene: TRBV4-2; d_gene: .; CDR3aa: CASSQDRRTSSYEQYF; CDR3nt: TGTGCCAGCAGCCAAGATCGTCGAACGAGCTCCTACGAGCAGTACTTC
j_gene: TRBJ2-3; abundance: .; v_gene: TRBV7-7; d_gene: .; CDR3aa: CASSLVGGSGDTQYF; CDR3nt: TGTGCTAGCAGCTTAGTAGGCGGCTCGGGAGATACGCAGTATTTT
j_gene: TRBJ2-7; abundance: .; v_gene: TRBV27; d_gene: .; CDR3aa: CASSLLEGPSYEQYF; CDR3nt: TGTGCCAGCAGTTTATTAGAGGGTCCCTCCTACGAGCAGTACTTC
j_gene: TRBJ1-2; abundance: .; v_gene: TRBV18; d_gene: .; CDR3aa: CASSPETNYGYTF; CDR3nt: TGTGCCAGCTCACCCGAGACTAACTATGGCTACACCTTC
j_gene: TRBJ2-7; abundance: once; v_gene: TRBV27; d_gene: .; CDR3aa: CASSFRTTDLGQYF; CDR3nt: TGTGCCAGCAGTTTTAGGACTACCGACCTCGGGCAGTACTTC
j_gene: TRBJ1-1; abundance: .; v_gene: TRBV18; d_gene: TRBD1; CDR3aa: CASRPTGGNTEAFF; CDR3nt: TGTGCCAGCCGGCCGACAGGGGGGAACACTGAAGCTTTCTTT
j_gene: TRBJ2-5; abundance: .; v_gene: TRBV5-1; d_gene: TRBD1; CDR3aa: CASSSNRGTQETQYF; CDR3nt: TGCGCCAGCAGCTCGAACAGGGGGACTCAAGAGACCCAGTACTTC
j_gene: TRBJ2-2; abundance: .; v_gene: TRBV9; d_gene: .; CDR3aa: CASSARSQIANTGELFF; CDR3nt: TGTGCCAGCAGCGCCCGTAGCCAAATAGCGAACACCGGGGAGCTGTTTTTT
j_gene: TRBJ1-4; abundance: .; v_gene: TRBV6-6; d_gene: .; CDR3aa: CASSPAGREKLFF; CDR3nt: TGTGCCAGCAGCCCCGCGGGGAGGGAAAAACTGTTTTTT
j_gene: TRBJ2-2; abundance: .; v_gene: TRBV5-1; d_gene: TRBD2; CDR3aa: CASSGGLAGIGELFF; CDR3nt: TGCGCCAGCAGCGGGGGACTAGCGGGGATCGGGGAGCTGTTTTTT
j_gene: TRBJ2-7; abundance: .; v_gene: TRBV7-8; d_gene: .; CDR3aa: CASSLLEISYEQYF; CDR3nt: TGTGCCAGCAGCTTACTGGAGATCTCCTACGAGCAGTACTTC
j_gene: TRBJ1-5; abundance: .; v_gene: TRBV7-8; d_gene: .; CDR3aa: CASSTYGDNQPQHF; CDR3nt: TGTGCCAGCAGCACTTACGGGGACAATCAGCCCCAGCATTTT
j_gene: TRBJ2-3; abundance: .; v_gene: TRBV6-2/TRBV6-3; d_gene: TRBD2; CDR3aa: CASSPRTSGSSSTDTQYF; CDR3nt: TGTGCCAGCAGCCCCCGGACTAGCGGCTCTTCTAGCACAGATACGCAGTATTTT
j_gene: TRBJ1-2; abundance: .; v_gene: TRBV9; d_gene: .; CDR3aa: CASSVDAGNYGYTF; CDR3nt: TGTGCCAGCAGCGTAGATGCGGGTAACTATGGCTACACCTTC
j_gene: TRBJ1-5; abundance: once; v_gene: TRBV28; d_gene: .; CDR3aa: CASLTTEYSNQPQHF; CDR3nt: TGTGCCAGCCTCACCACAGAATATAGCAATCAGCCCCAGCATTTT
j_gene: TRBJ2-6; abundance: once; v_gene: TRBV5-1; d_gene: .; CDR3aa: CASSSGVLGANVLTF; CDR3nt: TGCGCCAGCAGCTCAGGTGTTTTGGGGGCCAACGTCCTGACTTTC
j_gene: TRBJ1-1; abundance: few; v_gene: TRBV28; d_gene: .; CDR3aa: CASSPPQGLNTEAFF; CDR3nt: TGTGCCAGCAGTCCACCCCAGGGCCTGAACACTGAAGCTTTCTTT
j_gene: TRBJ2-7; abundance: .; v_gene: TRBV6-2/TRBV6-3; d_gene: TRBD2; CDR3aa: CASSHSGRDYEQYF; CDR3nt: TGTGCCAGCAGTCATAGCGGGAGGGACTACGAGCAGTACTTC
j_gene: TRBJ2-1; abundance: .; v_gene: TRBV7-6; d_gene: .; CDR3aa: CASSSQTGLLSSYNEQFF; CDR3nt: TGTGCCAGCAGCTCTCAGACGGGACTTTTGAGCTCCTACAATGAGCAGTTCTTC
j_gene: TRBJ2-2; abundance: .; v_gene: TRBV9; d_gene: .; CDR3aa: CASSVGQEVNTGELFF; CDR3nt: TGTGCCAGCAGCGTAGGACAAGAAGTGAACACCGGGGAGCTGTTTTTT
j_gene: TRBJ2-1; abundance: .; v_gene: TRBV5-1; d_gene: TRBD2; CDR3aa: CASSLATSGRAYNEQFF; CDR3nt: TGCGCCAGCAGCTTGGCGACTAGCGGGAGGGCCTACAATGAGCAGTTCTTC